This entry lists 24 T cell receptor beta chains sequenced from one sample in a study of blood T cell repertoires in COVID-19. Only in-frame clones appear in the TCRdb table, and some are missing; sequencing was by immunoSEQ multiplex PCR. The data hold some 100,000 clones, with approximately 90% observed a single time. The sample was peripheral blood. These receptors were taken from a woman older than 75 with active COVID-19.

This sequence joins TRBV1 and TRBJ2-1; the D call of TRBD2 is as the table states it, not checked on the DNA. TRBV1 is shown as a pseudogene. This CDR3 has 24 amino acids. The CDR3 here is CTSSQEGRGAGTSGRAYYYNEQFF. The CDR3 DNA reads as TGCACCAGCAGCCAAGAGGGTAGAGGGGCCGGGACTAGCGGGAGGGCCTACTACTACAATGAGCAGTTCTTC.

The CDR3 nucleotides are TGTGCCAGCAGCCCGGACAGTACGTATCGCGAGCAGTACTTC. Translated, it gives CASSPDSTYREQYF. The rearrangement joins TRBV28 to TRBJ2-7; the D gene is possibly TRBD1 (6 bases). V gave up 6 bases and J gave up 6 bases, with 18 bases separating them. This CDR3 is built from 14 residues. Germline values: CDR1 MDHEN, CDR2 SYDVKM. Full variable domain (rest looked up from reference TRBV28 and TRBJ2-7): DVKVTQSSRYLVKRTGEKVFLECVQDMDHENMFWYRQDPGLGLRLIYFSYDVKMKEKGDIPEGYSVSREKKERFSLILESASTNQTSMYLCASSPDSTYREQYFGPGTRLTVT.

The chain uses TRBV10-3 and TRBJ2-1; 7 bases map to TRBD2. This CDR3 is 16 amino acids long. After removal of 6 bases from V and 0 bases from J, the junction contained 8 bases not matched to a gene. Germline V CDR1 and CDR2: ENHRY, SYGVKD. CDR3: CAIRTLAASSYNEQFF. CDR3 nucleotides: TGTGCCATCAGAACCCTAGCGGCTAGCTCCTACAATGAGCAGTTCTTC.

The chain links TRBV12-3 or TRBV12-4 to TRBJ2-3; D call uncertain. The germline V and J ends were trimmed by 6 bases and 0 bases, with 4 bases remaining between them. The CDR3 spans 12 residues. The CDR3 loop is CASSTSTDTQYF. CDR3 coding DNA: TGTGCCAGCAGCACTAGCACAGATACGCAGTATTTT.

The gene calls are TRBV3-1 (or the pseudogene TRBV3-2) and TRBJ1-4, with TRBD1 matching over 8 bases. CDR3 length equals 16 residues. Germline assignment: CDR1 LGHDT and CDR2 YNNKEL (reference sequence). V dropped 3 bases and J dropped 2; count of bases not matched to a gene: 5. The CDR3 loop is CASSHYRGGTNEKLFF. CDR3 coding DNA: TGTGCCAGCAGCCATTACAGGGGGGGTACTAATGAAAAACTGTTTTTT.

The genes are TRBV12-3 or TRBV12-4 and TRBJ1-1; D ambiguous. The CDR3 runs 13 residues. Trimming cost V 6 bases and J 1 base, with 9 bases left between them. CDR3: CASSRAGNTEAFF. The CDR3 nucleotides read TGTGCCAGCAGCCGGGCGGGGAACACTGAAGCTTTCTTT.

This chain links TRBV7-6 with TRBJ2-7; 8 bases map to TRBD2. There are 16 residues in the CDR3. CDR1 and CDR2 from the germline V gene are SGHVS and FNYEAQ. V dropped 6 bases and J dropped 2; count of bases not matched to a gene: 12. The CDR3 DNA sequence: TGTGCCAGCAGATCGAACAGCGGGAGATCGGCCTACGAGCAGTACTTC. Amino acid sequence: CASRSNSGRSAYEQYF.

The V call is TRBV18, the J call TRBJ2-3; D is possibly TRBD1 (6 bases). V lost 5 bases to trimming and J lost 4 bases, with 13 bases between them. The CDR3 contains 14 residues. The germline V gene encodes CDR1 KGHSH and CDR2 LQKENI. The CDR3 bases are TGTGCCAGCTCAACACAGGGAGTCGCAGATACGCAGTATTTT. Encoded protein: CASSTQGVADTQYF.

The chain recombines TRBV3-1 (or the pseudogene TRBV3-2) with TRBJ2-7; maybe TRBD2 (6 bases). Germline assignment: CDR1 LGHDT and CDR2 YNNKEL (reference sequence). Trimming pared 0 bases from V and 7 bases from J, leaving 13 bases between. CDR3 size: 14 residues. CDR3: CASSQETRHGEQYF. CDR3 in DNA: TGTGCCAGCAGCCAAGAGACTAGACACGGGGAGCAGTACTTC.

The table lists this clone with a count of one. The V and J genes are TRBV5-1 and TRBJ1-2, with D possibly matching TRBD1 (5 bases). Germline-derived CDR1 and CDR2 are SGHRS and YFSETQ. Trimming shortened V by 4 bases and J by 4 bases, and 11 bases separated the two germline ends. This CDR3 is 13 amino acids long. CDR3 sequence reads: CASSQTAPYGYTF. The CDR3 nucleotides read TGCGCCAGCAGCCAGACAGCCCCCTATGGCTACACCTTC.

Here the CDR3 reads CASSLDTGAGELFF. In DNA form, the CDR3 reads TGTGCCAGCAGCTTGGACACAGGGGCCGGGGAGCTGTTTTTT. V and J are TRBV7-2 and TRBJ2-2; TRBD1 aligns across 7 bases. With 3 bases clipped from V and 6 bases from J, the junction kept 4 bases outside the gene matches. The CDR3 is 14 residues long. Germline assignment: CDR1 SGHTA and CDR2 FQGNSA.

The V call is TRBV5-8, the J call TRBJ2-1, with D perhaps matching TRBD1 (5 bases). CDR3 length equals 17 residues. V was clipped by 0 bases and J by 9 bases, with 22 bases between them. Germline-derived CDR1 and CDR2 are SGHTS and YDEGEE. The CDR3 loop reads CASSLADRTIHFPEQFF. The CDR3 DNA reads as TGTGCCAGCAGCTTGGCTGACAGAACTATACACTTCCCTGAGCAGTTCTTC.

This chain joins TRBV10-3 and TRBJ1-5; TRBD1 matches 7 bases. CDR3 size: 15 residues. In germline, CDR1 is ENHRY, CDR2 SYGVKD. The J segment lost 6 bases and the V segment lost 5 bases, leaving 10 bases of the junction unmatched. The chain's CDR3 is CAISPRQGSGQPQHF. The CDR3 DNA follows: TGTGCCATCAGTCCCCGACAGGGTAGCGGTCAGCCCCAGCATTTT.

The rearrangement uses TRBV2 and TRBJ2-2, with 10 bases fitting TRBD1. The V segment lost 10 bases and the J segment 6 bases; nucleotides outside the gene matches: 11. Per germline, CDR1 SNHLY and CDR2 FYNNEI. The CDR3 sequence is 15 residues long. CDR3: CATETGGLSAGELFF. In DNA form, the CDR3 reads TGTGCCACCGAGACAGGGGGCCTCAGCGCCGGGGAGCTGTTTTTT.

The DNA for the CDR3 is TGTGCCAGCACCGGTTCCGGGACAGTGAACACTGAAGCTTTCTTT. Translated: CASTGSGTVNTEAFF. This chain joins TRBV5-4 and TRBJ1-1, with TRBD1 matching 7 bases. V lost 6 bases, J lost 0 bases, and 8 bases stayed unmatched. This CDR3 region has 15 residues. The V gene's germline CDR1 is SGHNT and CDR2 YYREEE (reference sequence).

The V and J genes are TRBV9 and TRBJ2-7; a weak D match, TRBD1 (6 bases). The germline V gene has CDR1 SGDLS and CDR2 YYNGEE. The CDR3 sequence is 15 residues long. V lost 0 bases and J 4 bases, leaving 14 bases between the germline ends. The CDR3 DNA sequence: TGTGCCAGCAGCGTAGGATCAGGGGCTGGGTACGAGCAGTACTTC. Translating it yields CASSVGSGAGYEQYF. The entire variable domain, with the rest obtained from reference TRBV9 and TRBJ2-7, is as follows: DSGVTQTPKHLITATGQRVTLRCSPRSGDLSVYWYQQSLDQGLQFLIQYYNGEERAKGNILERFSAQQFPDLHSELNLSSLELGDSALYFCASSVGSGAGYEQYFGPGTRLTVT.

This clone was observed a single time. The CDR3 bases are TGTGCCAGCAGCTTAACGCGCCGGGATGAGCAGTTCTTC. As protein: CASSLTRRDEQFF. The chain couples TRBV7-3 to TRBJ2-1, with D hard to call. Between the trimmed V and J ends, which lost 0 bases and 8 bases, there was a span of 8 bases. This CDR3 region has 13 residues. Germline CDR1 reads SGHTA; CDR2 reads FQGTGA.

This chain uses TRBV7-2 with TRBJ1-1, with D tentatively TRBD1 (5 bases). CDR3 length equals 14 residues. V lost 5 bases and J lost 5, with 15 bases in between. In germline, CDR1 is SGHTA, CDR2 FQGNSA. CDR3 DNA: TGTGCCAGCAGCCCCACGGGGGGGTGGACTGAAGCTTTCTTT. This codes for CASSPTGGWTEAFF.

The chain recombines TRBV28 with TRBJ2-2; a possible D gene is TRBD2 (6 bases). Germline lookup yields CDR1 MDHEN and CDR2 SYDVKM. This CDR3 has 12 residues. The germline V and J ends were trimmed by 4 bases and 13 bases, with 13 bases remaining between them. The DNA for the CDR3 is TGTGCCAGCAGTTCAACCCTGGGAGGGCTGTTTTTT. This sequence encodes CASSSTLGGLFF.

This clone was observed a single time. The chain links TRBV7-9 to TRBJ1-5, with D perhaps matching TRBD1 (5 bases). The germline V and J ends were trimmed by 0 bases and 10 bases, with 7 bases remaining between them. Germline values: CDR1 SEHNR, CDR2 FQNEAQ (reference sequence). This CDR3 is built from 12 residues. Written as DNA, the CDR3 is TGTGCCAGCAGCTTAGCCGGACAACCCCAGCATTTT. Translating gives CASSLAGQPQHF.

This clone showed up just a few times. The chain employs TRBV11-2 and TRBJ1-6; D is undetermined. CDR3 length: 14 residues. Between the trimmed V and J ends, which lost 5 bases and 6 bases, there was a span of 11 bases. CDR1 and CDR2 from the germline V gene are SGHAT and FQNNGV. CDR3 sequence (DNA): TGTGCCAGCAGCCCATTTGCGGGTAATTCACCCCTCCACTTT. Translating gives CASSPFAGNSPLHF.

V gene TRBV2 combines with J gene TRBJ1-5; no definite D call. The germline gives CDR1 SNHLY, CDR2 FYNNEI. V shed 7 bases and J shed 1 base, with 5 bases lying between them. The CDR3 loop spans 12 amino acids. DNA for the CDR3: TGTGCCAGCATGGGCAGCAATCAGCCCCAGCATTTT. Amino acid sequence: CASMGSNQPQHF. Full variable domain (remainder filled in from reference TRBV2 and TRBJ1-5): EPEVTQTPSHQVTQMGQEVILRCVPISNHLYFYWYRQILGQKVEFLVSFYNNEISEKSEIFDDQFSVERPDGSNFTLKIRSTKLEDSAMYFCASMGSNQPQHFGDGTRLSIL.

The chain has TRBV9 and TRBJ2-3; possible D gene TRBD2, 6 bases. V was shortened by 4 bases and J by 2 bases, with 8 bases between the two germline ends. This CDR3 is built from 13 residues. Germline V gene sequence: CDR1 SGDLS, CDR2 YYNGEE. In DNA, the CDR3 is TGTGCCAGCAGCAGGGACTTCACAGATACGCAGTATTTT. Protein product: CASSRDFTDTQYF.

This chain uses TRBV28 with TRBJ2-1, with no clear D. Germline V gives CDR1 MDHEN, CDR2 SYDVKM. Trimming removed 6 bases from V and 9 bases from J, with 9 bases in between. The CDR3 spans 11 residues. The CDR3 DNA follows: TGTGCCAGCAGCTCCCGCGGTGAGCAGTTCTTC. Amino acids: CASSSRGEQFF.